One sample yielded the 9 T cell receptor beta chains listed below, sequenced in a study of blood T cell repertoires in COVID-19. The data were produced by immunoSEQ multiplex PCR, yet TCRdb's version contains in-frame clones alone and is incomplete. The sample carries around 42,000 clones, about three quarters recorded once. Sample: peripheral blood. The receptor set was obtained from a man aged 65 to 85 with active or convalescent COVID-19.

The J gene is TRBJ1-1, the V gene TRBV12-3 or TRBV12-4; D is unclear. This CDR3 is 12 amino acids long. V gave up 6 bases and J gave up 8 bases, with 13 bases separating them. The CDR3 bases are TGTGCCAGCAGGCCACGGGGAACAGAAGCTTTCTTT. This encodes CASRPRGTEAFF.

This clone was recorded once. The J gene is TRBJ1-1, the V gene TRBV2; perhaps TRBD1 as D (6 bases). CDR1 and CDR2 (germline): SNHLY, FYNNEI. Between the trimmed V and J ends, which lost 3 bases and 3 bases, there was a span of 8 bases. The CDR3 has 13 residues. CDR3 in DNA: TGTGCCAGCAGTGATCAGGGGCACACTGAAGCTTTCTTT. Translated: CASSDQGHTEAFF.

This sequence joins TRBV19 and TRBJ1-5; D is possibly TRBD1 (5 bases). From germline, CDR1 is LNHDA and CDR2 SQIVND (reference sequence). The CDR3 contains 15 residues. The V end was cut by 7 bases, the J end by 0 bases, with 13 bases between. CDR3 loop: CASTWGSYSNQPQHF. The CDR3 DNA reads TGTGCCAGTACCTGGGGCAGTTATAGCAATCAGCCCCAGCATTTT.

CDR3 region: CASSLEGQAILRSYTF. The CDR3 DNA follows: TGTGCCAGCAGCTTGGAAGGACAGGCCATATTAAGGAGCTACACCTTC. The V call is TRBV5-4, the J call TRBJ1-2; 7 bases line up with TRBD1. Germline V gene data show CDR1 as SGHNT and CDR2 as YYREEE (reference sequence). The ends lost 0 bases at V and 9 bases at J; junction bases unmatched: 14. This CDR3 contains 16 residues.

The chain uses TRBV5-4 and TRBJ1-1; weak D call: TRBD1 (5 bases). From germline, CDR1 is SGHNT and CDR2 YYREEE (reference sequence). V lost 4 bases and J 5 bases, leaving 12 bases between the germline ends. The CDR3 consists of 13 residues. The CDR3 region has the DNA TGTGCCAGCAGCCGGTCGGGGGGTACTGAAGCTTTCTTT. This encodes CASSRSGGTEAFF.

The V call is TRBV4-1, the J call TRBJ1-2, with TRBD1 matching over 7 bases. Germline trimming cut 0 bases from V and 4 bases from J; bases unmatched to any gene: 11. Germline V gene lookup returns CDR1 MGHRA and CDR2 YSYEKL. This CDR3 has 17 amino acids. DNA for the CDR3: TGCGCCAGCAGCCAAGATAAGTCCCAGGGGGAGTTCTATGGCTACACCTTC. Its protein is CASSQDKSQGEFYGYTF.

This chain connects TRBV28 to TRBJ1-1, with D unclear. The germline CDR1 and CDR2 sequences are MDHEN and SYDVKM. This CDR3 has 14 amino acids. Deletions cut 4 bases from V and 4 bases from J, with 13 bases between. The CDR3: CASSSSFRGTEAFF. The CDR3 bases are TGTGCCAGCAGTTCAAGTTTCCGGGGCACTGAAGCTTTCTTT.

This chain links TRBV28 with TRBJ2-5, with 9 bases fitting TRBD1. The CDR3 is made up of 14 amino acids. The J segment lost 5 bases and the V segment lost 4 bases, leaving 5 bases of the junction unmatched. The germline CDR1 and CDR2 sequences are MDHEN and SYDVKM. The CDR3 coding sequence is TGTGCCAGCAGTTCGACAGGGGGGGTCGAGACCCAGTACTTC. Its translation: CASSSTGGVETQYF. Variable domain in full (rest from reference TRBV28 and TRBJ2-5): DVKVTQSSRYLVKRTGEKVFLECVQDMDHENMFWYRQDPGLGLRLIYFSYDVKMKEKGDIPEGYSVSREKKERFSLILESASTNQTSMYLCASSSTGGVETQYFGPGTRLLVL.

This chain links TRBV28 with TRBJ1-2, with 12 bases matching TRBD1. The J segment lost 8 bases and the V segment lost 8 bases, leaving 12 bases of the junction unmatched. Germline assignment: CDR1 MDHEN and CDR2 SYDVKM. The CDR3 covers 15 residues. The CDR3 DNA sequence: TGTGCCAGCGAATCCCCGGGACAGGGGGCGCAGGGCTACACCTTC. Its protein product is CASESPGQGAQGYTF.